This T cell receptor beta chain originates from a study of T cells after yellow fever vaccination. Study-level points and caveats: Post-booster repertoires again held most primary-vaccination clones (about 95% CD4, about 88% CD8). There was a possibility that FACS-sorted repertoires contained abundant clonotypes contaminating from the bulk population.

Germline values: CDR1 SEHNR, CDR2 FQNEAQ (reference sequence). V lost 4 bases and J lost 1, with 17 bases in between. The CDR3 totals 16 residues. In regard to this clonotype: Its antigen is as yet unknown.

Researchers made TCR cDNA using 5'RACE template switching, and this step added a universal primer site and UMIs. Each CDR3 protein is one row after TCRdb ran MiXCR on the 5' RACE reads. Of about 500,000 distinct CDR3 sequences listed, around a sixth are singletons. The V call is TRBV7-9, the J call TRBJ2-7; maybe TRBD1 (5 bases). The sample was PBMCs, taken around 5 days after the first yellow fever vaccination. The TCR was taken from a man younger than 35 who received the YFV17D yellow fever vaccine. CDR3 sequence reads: CASSSPGRDGSYEQYF. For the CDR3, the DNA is TGTGCCAGCAGCTCCCCCGGCAGGGATGGGTCCTACGAGCAGTACTTC.